This is a list of T cell receptor beta chains from one sample in a study of blood T cell repertoires in COVID-19. Sequenced by immunoSEQ multiplex PCR; TCRdb stores in-frame clones only, minus some. The table records approximately 120,000 clones, 70% to 75% of them present only once. Sequencing used peripheral blood. The receptors come from a man in his 60s with acute or convalescent COVID-19. The CDR3 runs from the conserved cysteine through the conserved F or W. A D gene is named only where the DNA matches it firmly. A clone size is listed for some rows: how often the clone was seen (once, few, many), or a class if it is expanded.

V: TRBV6-5; J: TRBJ1-2; D: .; size: few; DNA: TGTGCCAGCAGTTACTCGTCAAACTATGGCTACACCTTC; CDR3: CASSYSSNYGYTF
V: TRBV18; J: TRBJ1-2; D: TRBD1; size: .; DNA: TGTGCCAGCTCACAAGGGACAGGGAGTTCAGGAGGCTACACCTTC; CDR3: CASSQGTGSSGGYTF
V: TRBV5-8; J: TRBJ2-3; D: TRBD1; size: .; DNA: TGTGCCAGCAGCTCGTCCCGGACAGGGCTTAGCACAGATACGCAGTATTTT; CDR3: CASSSSRTGLSTDTQYF
V: TRBV2; J: TRBJ2-2; D: TRBD2; size: .; DNA: TGTGCCAGCACGGGGGGGAGGGCCGACACCGGGGAGCTGTTTTTT; CDR3: CASTGGRADTGELFF
V: TRBV30; J: TRBJ1-2; D: .; size: .; DNA: TGTGCCTGGAGTGTACGGGGAGCCAGCCTAAACTATGGCTACACCTTC; CDR3: CAWSVRGASLNYGYTF
V: TRBV11-3; J: TRBJ2-3; D: TRBD1; size: .; DNA: TGTGCCAGCAGCTTAGACACGACAGGGGCCACAGATACGCAGTATTTT; CDR3: CASSLDTTGATDTQYF
V: TRBV2; J: TRBJ1-2; D: TRBD1; size: .; DNA: TGTGCCAGCACCCGCCAGGGGACAGGGGAAGGCTACACCTTC; CDR3: CASTRQGTGEGYTF
V: TRBV9; J: TRBJ1-6; D: .; size: .; DNA: TGTGCCAGCAGCCCTTCGGGGAATATTAATTCACCCCTCCACTTT; CDR3: CASSPSGNINSPLHF
V: TRBV5-1; J: TRBJ1-6; D: TRBD1; size: many; DNA: TGCGCCAGCAGCTCGAATACCGGGACAGGGAATTCACCCCTCCACTTT; CDR3: CASSSNTGTGNSPLHF
V: TRBV24-1; J: TRBJ2-1; D: TRBD1; size: .; DNA: TGTGCCACCAGTGATTCTCTACCAACTATTACAGGGGATGAGCAGTTCTTC; CDR3: CATSDSLPTITGDEQFF
V: TRBV13; J: TRBJ2-3; D: .; size: .; DNA: TGTGCCAGCAGCGCGTCGGTAGGCATCAGGGATACGCAGTATTTT; CDR3: CASSASVGIRDTQYF
V: TRBV27; J: TRBJ2-1; D: .; size: .; DNA: TGTGCCAGCAGTTTATTCGGCTACTACGTTTCCTACAATGAGCAGTTCTTC; CDR3: CASSLFGYYVSYNEQFF
V: TRBV5-1; J: TRBJ1-3; D: .; size: .; DNA: TGCGCCAGCAGCTTGGTTGCAGGGGCTGGAAACACCATATATTTT; CDR3: CASSLVAGAGNTIYF
V: TRBV13; J: TRBJ2-5; D: TRBD1; size: .; DNA: TGTGCCAGCAGCCGGGGACAGGAACAAGAGACCCAGTACTTC; CDR3: CASSRGQEQETQYF
V: TRBV5-6; J: TRBJ1-5; D: .; size: once; DNA: TGTGCCAGCAGCTTGGCGCAAGGGAGGGGGGAGCCCCAGCATTTT; CDR3: CASSLAQGRGEPQHF
V: TRBV5-6; J: TRBJ2-7; D: .; size: .; DNA: TGTGCCAGCAGCCTTAGATACGAGCAGTACTTC; CDR3: CASSLRYEQYF
V: TRBV2; J: TRBJ2-1; D: .; size: many; DNA: TGTGCCAGCCACTATTCCTCATTTTACAATGAGCAGTTCTTC; CDR3: CASHYSSFYNEQFF